This TCR beta chain was sequenced in a study of regulatory T cells in long-lasting Graves disease. Building of the TCR beta libraries involved iRepertoire HTBI primers and Arm-PCR of CDR3 regions. TCRdb itself ran the multiplex PCR reads through MiXCR, one entry per CDR3 protein. The sample gives about 220,000 distinct CDR3 sequences, around 20% of which show up once; about 12% is in the top ten. The time point: newly diagnosed GD, antithyroid drugs for less than 3 months. Making the TCR library involved RNA that had been extracted from PBMCs. The table lists this clonotype with many counts. This CDR3 comprises 15 residues. Trimming shortened V by 2 bases and J by 5 bases, and 15 bases separated the two germline ends. The V gene's germline CDR1 is SGHKS and CDR2 YYEKEE (reference sequence). These data also formed part of another study, on T cells in Graves' hyperthyroidism and ophthalmopathy. As that report states: Initially, a first-round RT-PCR of the TCR CDR3 employed the HTBI primer set.

This chain joins TRBV5-5 and TRBJ2-3; no reliable D call. This specimen was peripheral blood mononuclear cells (PBMCs), taken at new diagnosis, from a patient treated with antithyroid drugs. The clonotype comes from a woman in her thirties with Graves disease. CDR3 bases: TGTGCCAGCAGCTTTGCCCTCCTAGGGATAGATACGCAGTATTTT. Translated, it gives CASSFALLGIDTQYF.